This T cell receptor beta chain came from a study of early T cells in non-severe SARS-CoV-2 infection. This clonotype was seen a single time. Unique molecular identifiers were affixed to single, distinct cDNA molecules. One entry per CDR3 protein, called by TCRdb with MiXCR from the 5' RACE reads. Here the sample spans fewer than 100,000 distinct CDR3 sequences, 10% to 15% being singletons. Germline lookup yields CDR1 SGHDN and CDR2 FVKESK. CDR3 length equals 14 residues. V dropped 4 bases and J dropped 6; count of bases not matched to a gene: 9. The sample was whole blood. This chain joins TRBV14 and TRBJ2-7, with 7 positions matching TRBD1. The receptor's source is an adult who was a healthcare worker with PCR-confirmed SARS-CoV-2 infection or an uninfected control (not recorded which). The CDR3 DNA sequence: TGTGCCAGCAGCCTCGGACAGGACTTCGCCGAGCAGTACTTC. This encodes CASSLGQDFAEQYF.